The 18 T cell receptor beta chains given below trace back to one sample, sequenced in a study of cytomegalovirus exposure and HLA in healthy donors (dated by TCRdb to 2017 to 2019). The receptor library was made with the immunoSEQ multiplex PCR assay. For the multiplex PCR, a mixture combining 60 forward primers for TCR Vbeta segments and 13 reverse primers for TCR Jbeta segments was used. The source is immuneACCESS, and TCRdb retained only in-frame sequences with V and J called. Part of the clones is not carried over; for the studies checked, unresolved V genes explain less than half of this, and the remainder is unexplained. The sample profile shows fewer than 200,000 clones; approximately 70% of them were found once. 7% to 7.5% of the sample is held by the ten biggest clonotypes. Specimen: PBMCs. The origin of the receptors is a man aged 40-49 years in good health and CMV-seropositive.

This clone was detected once. The chain combines TRBV30 with TRBJ2-2; a weak D match, TRBD1 (6 bases). Trimming took 0 bases from V and 1 from J, leaving 9 bases between them. Germline assignment: CDR1 GTSNPN and CDR2 SVGIG (reference sequence). CDR3 length: 15 residues. For the CDR3, the DNA is TGTGCCTGGAGTGTAAGGGACATGAACACCGGGGAGCTGTTTTTT. Its protein product is CAWSVRDMNTGELFF.

J is TRBJ1-2 and V is TRBV6-5, with a weak D call TRBD1 (6 bases). Trimming cost V 2 bases and J 6 bases, with 10 bases left between them. The CDR3 covers 13 residues. The germline gives CDR1 MNHEY, CDR2 SVGAGI. As DNA, the CDR3 is TGTGCCAGCAGTTACCCACAGGGTGATGGCTACACCTTC. Its protein is CASSYPQGDGYTF.

V usage is TRBV5-4 and J usage is TRBJ1-5; D is undetermined. Trimming cost V 1 base and J 3 bases, with 11 bases left between them. Germline V CDR1 and CDR2: SGHNT, YYREEE (reference sequence). The CDR3 consists of 15 residues. The CDR3 DNA reads as TGTGCCAGCAGCTTGATGGGTGGAGACAATCAGCCCCAGCATTTT. Protein product: CASSLMGGDNQPQHF.

The chain employs TRBV4-3 and TRBJ2-2; perhaps TRBD1 as D (6 bases). The CDR3 consists of 15 residues. Trimming shortened V by 0 bases and J by 4 bases, and 9 bases separated the two germline ends. CDR1 is LGHNA, CDR2 YSLEER, per germline. The CDR3 is CASSQDPRGTGELFF. CDR3 nucleotides: TGCGCCAGCAGCCAAGATCCCAGGGGCACCGGGGAGCTGTTTTTT.

V gene TRBV6-6 combines with J gene TRBJ1-1, with D hard to call. The CDR3 covers 13 residues. Trimming took 2 bases from V and 1 from J, leaving 5 bases between them. Germline CDR1 reads MNHNY; CDR2 reads SVGAGI (reference sequence). CDR3 residues: CASSYNRNTEAFF. CDR3 bases: TGTGCCAGCAGTTACAACAGGAACACTGAAGCTTTCTTT.

V and J are TRBV6-1 and TRBJ1-2; the D is unclear. The CDR3 sequence is 12 residues long. Trimming cost V 5 bases and J 8 bases, with 12 bases left between them. Per germline, CDR1 MNHNS and CDR2 SASEGT. The CDR3 nucleotides read TGTGCCAGCAGTTTCGGTCTGGAGGGCTACACCTTC. Protein: CASSFGLEGYTF.

This clone was counted a few times. V usage is TRBV29-1 and J usage is TRBJ1-1, with D perhaps matching TRBD1 (5 bases). Trimming took 7 bases from V and 0 from J, leaving 15 bases between them. Germline values: CDR1 SQVTM, CDR2 ANQGSEA. The CDR3 has 14 residues. The CDR3 here is CSGGGAGMNTEAFF. The CDR3 DNA is TGCAGCGGCGGGGGTGCAGGGATGAACACTGAAGCTTTCTTT.

The chain recombines TRBV19 with TRBJ1-1, with a weak D call TRBD1 (5 bases). The V and J ends lost 7 bases and 5 bases respectively, with 11 bases between them. The CDR3 has 12 amino acids. Germline V gives CDR1 LNHDA, CDR2 SQIVND (reference sequence). The CDR3 here is CASIQGYTEAFF. For the CDR3, the DNA is TGTGCCAGTATCCAGGGATATACTGAAGCTTTCTTT.

The chain joins TRBV9 to TRBJ1-1; D is uncertain. The CDR3 extends over 17 amino acids. Per germline, CDR1 SGDLS and CDR2 YYNGEE. Trimming removed 0 bases from V and 0 bases from J, with 15 bases in between. CDR3 nucleotide sequence: TGTGCCAGCAGCGTAGTTACCCCCGGCGGGATGAACACTGAAGCTTTCTTT. Translated, it gives CASSVVTPGGMNTEAFF.

V usage is TRBV6-6 and J usage is TRBJ1-5; perhaps TRBD1 as D (5 bases). This CDR3 contains 14 residues. CDR1 and CDR2 (germline): MNHNY, SVGAGI (reference sequence). V was clipped by 4 bases and J by 7 bases, with 14 bases between them. CDR3 sequence reads: CASSSEGARQPQHF. The CDR3 nucleotides are TGTGCCAGCAGTTCTGAAGGGGCCAGGCAGCCCCAGCATTTT.

The genes are TRBV12-5 and TRBJ2-7; TRBD1 matches 7 bases. The germline CDR1 and CDR2 sequences are LGHNT and FRNRAP. This CDR3 has 15 amino acids. V dropped 7 bases and J dropped 3; count of bases not matched to a gene: 12. The CDR3, as DNA: TGTGCTAGTGAAAAGACAGGGTGGGGAGTCTACGAGCAGTACTTC. This gives the protein CASEKTGWGVYEQYF.

The rearrangement joins TRBV6-5 to TRBJ2-7; 7 bases map to TRBD1. The length of the CDR3 is 14 residues. V lost 8 bases, J lost 2 bases, and 9 bases stayed unmatched. Germline V gene lookup returns CDR1 MNHEY and CDR2 SVGAGI. As DNA, the CDR3 is TGTGCCAGCGGTTCCGGGACAGTGCCCTACGAGCAGTACTTC. Protein sequence: CASGSGTVPYEQYF.

This clone was seen more than once but under ten times. The chain has TRBV5-8 and TRBJ2-7; 7 bases map to TRBD1. CDR3 length equals 17 residues. The V gene end was trimmed by 5 bases and the J gene end by 0 bases; junction bases not matched to a gene: 14. Germline loops: CDR1 SGHTS, CDR2 YDEGEE. As DNA, the CDR3 is TGTGCCAGCAGGATTACAGGGGCCCGCCCGGACTCCTACGAGCAGTACTTC. It specifies CASRITGARPDSYEQYF.

V usage is TRBV7-2 and J usage is TRBJ2-3; D is ambiguous. Trimming shortened V by 9 bases and J by 0 bases, and 13 bases separated the two germline ends. Looked up from germline, CDR1 is SGHTA and CDR2 is FQGNSA. The CDR3 extends over 14 amino acids. The CDR3 coding sequence is TGTGCCAGTTCCTCTCGAGGTAGCACAGATACGCAGTATTTT. It translates to CASSSRGSTDTQYF.

J is TRBJ1-1 and V is TRBV6-5; 11 bases align to TRBD1. The CDR3 has 14 residues. V lost 7 bases, J lost 4 bases, and 5 bases stayed unmatched. Germline-derived CDR1 and CDR2 are MNHEY and SVGAGI. The CDR3 sequence: CASKVGQGATEAFF. The CDR3 nucleotides read TGTGCCAGCAAAGTTGGACAGGGGGCCACTGAAGCTTTCTTT.

With regard to this clone: At the DNA level, this CDR3 is encoded by other sequences in the same sample as well. V is TRBV5-6 and J is TRBJ2-5, with D unclear. Germline V gene lookup returns CDR1 SGHDT and CDR2 YYEEEE. V gave up 2 bases and J gave up 5 bases, with 4 bases separating them. The CDR3 covers 11 residues. The CDR3 sequence: CASSFRETQYF. In nucleotides, the CDR3 is TGTGCCAGCAGCTTTCGGGAGACCCAGTACTTC.

About this clone: A read error may produce the germline difference seen at one junction end. In DNA form, the CDR3 reads TGTTCCAGCAGCTTCTACCCTCTTGAAGCTTTCTTT. Amino acid sequence: CSSSFYPLEAFF. The rearrangement links TRBV7-9 to TRBJ1-1; D call uncertain. The CDR3 consists of 12 residues. The germline CDR1 and CDR2 sequences are SEHNR and FQNEAQ (reference sequence).

This chain joins TRBV7-9 and TRBJ2-5, with D unresolved. CDR1 SEHNR and CDR2 FQNEAQ come from the germline V gene (reference sequence). The CDR3 has 11 residues. V lost 5 bases to trimming and J lost 9 bases, with 10 bases between them. The CDR3 DNA reads as TGTGCCAGCAGCCACGATGAGGCCCAGTACTTC. Its protein is CASSHDEAQYF. Using reference TRBV7-9 and TRBJ2-5 for the parts outside the CDR3, the full variable domain is DTGVSQNPRHKITKRGQNVTFRCDPISEHNRLYWYRQTLGQGPEFLTYFQNEAQLEKSRLLSDRFSAERPKGSFSTLEIQRTEQGDSAMYLCASSHDEAQYFGPGTRLLVL.